This T cell receptor (beta chain) was documented in a study of naive and memory T cell subsets. Ligated cDNA underwent four rounds of PCR with nested alpha and beta constant region primers and SP2. MiXCR, applied by TCRdb to the UMI-ligation and nested PCR reads, yields one record per CDR3 protein. The sample holds 30,000 to 35,000 distinct CDR3 sequences; about 6.2% are singletons and the top ten take approximately 2.8%. Described treatment: skin biopsy from PPD injection site in Mantoux-positive individual. An oligonucleotide containing a UMI was ligated to the 3' end of TCR cDNA. Input was about 1 to 1000 ng of DNase-treated total RNA without cell sorting. V lost 3 bases to trimming and J lost 2 bases, with 7 bases between them. Germline V lookup: CDR1 MNHEY, CDR2 SMNVEV (reference sequence). There are 13 residues in the CDR3. Study-level points and caveats: Delayed type IV hypersensitivity infiltration was taken to explain higher tuberculin-site TCR counts. Potentially, T cell activation and differentiation skew this RNA-based measurement. Reportedly, tuberculin skin test sites gave far more TCRs than other biopsies.

Ten or more counts support this clonotype. Its antigen is undetermined. The sequencing here drew on skin, taken from a tuberculin skin test site. This sequence was found in an adult in good health. J is TRBJ1-2 and V is TRBV27; unclear D gene. The CDR3 reads CASSLNTNYGYTF. CDR3 DNA: TGTGCCAGCAGTTTGAACACCAACTATGGCTACACCTTC.